This record looks at one T cell receptor (beta chain) sequence and its context. Data came from immunoSEQ multiplex PCR; TCRdb stores just in-frame clones and leaves some out. The repertoire holds fewer than 100,000 clones, with 88% as singletons. CDR1 and CDR2 from the germline V gene are SGDLS and YYNGEE. The CDR3 covers 14 residues. V trimming: 0 bases; J trimming: 6 bases; junction bases outside the gene matches: 4. The source of the sample is a study of control samples from healthy donors and cancer patients. This receptor was taken from a woman aged 45-60 years in good health. The sample was blood. This chain joins TRBV9 and TRBJ1-2; TRBD1 aligns across 8 bases. This CDR3 is CASSVARGLNGYTF. The CDR3 nucleotides are TGTGCCAGCAGCGTAGCCAGGGGGCTTAATGGCTACACCTTC.